This TCR beta chain stems from a study of shared clonotypes between healthy human individuals. The CDR3 runs to 16 residues. V shed 6 bases and J 1 base; nucleotides not matched to a gene: 8. Germline V lookup: CDR1 SGHRS, CDR2 YFSETQ. Produced via immunoSEQ multiplex PCR; TCRdb's table is partial and in-frame only. The profile covers roughly 700,000 clones, with around two thirds appearing a single time and approximately 1.8% taken by the ten largest. The chain links TRBV5-1 to TRBJ1-1, with 11 bases fitting TRBD1. The sequence was obtained from a woman aged 25 to 39 in good health. The sequencing input was memory CD4+ T cells sorted from blood. Subset here: CD45RA-negative fraction. The CDR3 DNA reads TGCGCCAGCACGTTCGACGGGACAGGGGGGAACACTGAAGCTTTCTTT. Its protein product is CASTFDGTGGNTEAFF.